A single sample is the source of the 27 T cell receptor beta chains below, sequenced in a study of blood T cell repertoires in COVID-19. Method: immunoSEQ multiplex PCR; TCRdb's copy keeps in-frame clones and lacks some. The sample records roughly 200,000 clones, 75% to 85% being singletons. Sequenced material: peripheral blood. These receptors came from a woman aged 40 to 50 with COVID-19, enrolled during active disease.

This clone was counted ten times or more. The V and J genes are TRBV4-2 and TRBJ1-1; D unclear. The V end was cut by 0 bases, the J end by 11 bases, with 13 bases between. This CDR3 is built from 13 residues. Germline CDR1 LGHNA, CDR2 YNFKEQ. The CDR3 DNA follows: TGTGCCAGCAGCCAAGATTTGAACTCCGCGGCTTTCTTT. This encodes CASSQDLNSAAFF.

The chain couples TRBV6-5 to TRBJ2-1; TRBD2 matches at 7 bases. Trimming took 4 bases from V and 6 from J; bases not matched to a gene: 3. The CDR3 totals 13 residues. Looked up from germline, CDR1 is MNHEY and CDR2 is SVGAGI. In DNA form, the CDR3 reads TGTGCCAGCAGTTGGGGGAGGGTCAATGAGCAGTTCTTC. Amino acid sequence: CASSWGRVNEQFF.

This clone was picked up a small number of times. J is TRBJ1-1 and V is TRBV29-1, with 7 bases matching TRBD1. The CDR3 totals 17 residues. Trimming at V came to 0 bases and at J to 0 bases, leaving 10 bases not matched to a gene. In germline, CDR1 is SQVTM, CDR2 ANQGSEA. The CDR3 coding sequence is TGCAGCGTTGAAGATCTTTATACAGGGGCAATGAACACTGAAGCTTTCTTT. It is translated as CSVEDLYTGAMNTEAFF.

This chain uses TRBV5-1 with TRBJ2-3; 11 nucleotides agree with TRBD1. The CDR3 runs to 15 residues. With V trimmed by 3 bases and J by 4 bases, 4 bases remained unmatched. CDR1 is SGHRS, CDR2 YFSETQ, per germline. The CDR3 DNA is TGCGCCAGCAGCTCGGGACAGGGGGTAGCAGATACGCAGTATTTT. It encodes CASSSGQGVADTQYF.

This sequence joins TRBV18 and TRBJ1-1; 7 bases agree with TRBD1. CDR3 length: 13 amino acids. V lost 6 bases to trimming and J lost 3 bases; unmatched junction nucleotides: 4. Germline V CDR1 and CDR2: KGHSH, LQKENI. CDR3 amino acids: CASSTGEDTEAFF. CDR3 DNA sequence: TGTGCCAGCTCCACAGGGGAGGACACTGAAGCTTTCTTT.

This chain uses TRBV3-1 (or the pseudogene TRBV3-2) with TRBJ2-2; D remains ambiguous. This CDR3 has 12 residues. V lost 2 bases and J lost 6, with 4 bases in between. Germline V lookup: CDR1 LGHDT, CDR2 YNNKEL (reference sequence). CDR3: CASSQPPGELFF. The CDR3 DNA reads TGTGCCAGCAGCCAACCTCCCGGGGAGCTGTTTTTT.

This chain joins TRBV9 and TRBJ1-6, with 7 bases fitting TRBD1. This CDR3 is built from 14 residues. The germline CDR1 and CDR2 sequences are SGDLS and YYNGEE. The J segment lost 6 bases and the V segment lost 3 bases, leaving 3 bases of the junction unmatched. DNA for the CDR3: TGTGCCAGCAGCGCACAGGGGAGTAATTCACCCCTCCACTTT. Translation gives CASSAQGSNSPLHF.

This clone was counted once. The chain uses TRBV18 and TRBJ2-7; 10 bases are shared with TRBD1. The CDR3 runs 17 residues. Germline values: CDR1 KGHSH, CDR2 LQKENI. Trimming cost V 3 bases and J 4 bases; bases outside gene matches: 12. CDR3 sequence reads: CASSPPIGQGDPYEQYF. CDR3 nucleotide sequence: TGTGCCAGCTCACCTCCGATCGGACAGGGGGATCCATACGAGCAGTACTTC.

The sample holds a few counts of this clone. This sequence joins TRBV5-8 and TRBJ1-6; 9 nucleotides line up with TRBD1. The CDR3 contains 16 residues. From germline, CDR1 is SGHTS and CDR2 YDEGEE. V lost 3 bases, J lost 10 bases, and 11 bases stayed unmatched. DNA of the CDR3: TGTGCCAGCAGCTATACCGGGACAGGGCTCGGATCACCCCTCCACTTT. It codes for CASSYTGTGLGSPLHF.

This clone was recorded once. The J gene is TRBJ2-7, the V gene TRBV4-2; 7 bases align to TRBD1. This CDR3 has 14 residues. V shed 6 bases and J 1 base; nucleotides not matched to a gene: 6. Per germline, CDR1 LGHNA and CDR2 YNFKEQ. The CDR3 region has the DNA TGTGCCAGCAGGAACAGGGGTGAATCCTACGAGCAGTACTTC. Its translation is CASRNRGESYEQYF.

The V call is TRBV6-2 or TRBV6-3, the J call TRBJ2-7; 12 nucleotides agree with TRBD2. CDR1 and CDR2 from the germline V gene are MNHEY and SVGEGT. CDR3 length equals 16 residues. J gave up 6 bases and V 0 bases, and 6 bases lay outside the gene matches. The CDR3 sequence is CASSYSSLAGGREQYF. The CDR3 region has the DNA TGTGCCAGCAGTTACTCCTCCCTAGCGGGGGGGCGCGAGCAGTACTTC.

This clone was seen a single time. The CDR3 coding sequence is TGCAGCGTTGCGCGGATGCGGGACGAGCAGTACTTC. Residues: CSVARMRDEQYF. This sequence joins TRBV29-1 and TRBJ2-7, with D possibly being TRBD2 (5 bases). Trimming pared 4 bases from V and 5 bases from J, leaving 12 bases between. The germline gives CDR1 SQVTM, CDR2 ANQGSEA. The CDR3 is 12 residues long.

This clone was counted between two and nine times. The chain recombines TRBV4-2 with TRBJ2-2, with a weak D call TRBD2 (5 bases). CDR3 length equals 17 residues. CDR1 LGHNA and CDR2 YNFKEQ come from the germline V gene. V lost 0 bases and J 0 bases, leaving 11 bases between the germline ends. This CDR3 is CASSQDQLAANTGELFF. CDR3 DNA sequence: TGTGCCAGCAGCCAAGATCAGCTAGCCGCGAACACCGGGGAGCTGTTTTTT.

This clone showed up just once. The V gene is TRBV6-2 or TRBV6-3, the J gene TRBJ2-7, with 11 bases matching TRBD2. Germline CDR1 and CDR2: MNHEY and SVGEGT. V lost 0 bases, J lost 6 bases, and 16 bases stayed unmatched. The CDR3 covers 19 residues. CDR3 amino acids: CASSYSRGTSGGRRGEQYF. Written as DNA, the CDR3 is TGTGCCAGCAGTTACTCGCGGGGAACTAGCGGGGGACGGCGGGGCGAGCAGTACTTC.

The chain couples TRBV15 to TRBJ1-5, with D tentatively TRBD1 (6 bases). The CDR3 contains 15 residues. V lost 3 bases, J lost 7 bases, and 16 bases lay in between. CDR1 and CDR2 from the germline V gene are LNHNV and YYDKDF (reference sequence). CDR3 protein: CATSRGESGTQPQHF. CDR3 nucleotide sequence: TGTGCCACCAGCAGGGGGGAGAGCGGGACACAGCCCCAGCATTTT. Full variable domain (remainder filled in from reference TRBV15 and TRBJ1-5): DAMVIQNPRYQVTQFGKPVTLSCSQTLNHNVMYWYQQKSSQAPKLLFHYYDKDFNNEADTPDNFQSRRPNTSFCFLDIRSPGLGDTAMYLCATSRGESGTQPQHFGDGTRLSIL.

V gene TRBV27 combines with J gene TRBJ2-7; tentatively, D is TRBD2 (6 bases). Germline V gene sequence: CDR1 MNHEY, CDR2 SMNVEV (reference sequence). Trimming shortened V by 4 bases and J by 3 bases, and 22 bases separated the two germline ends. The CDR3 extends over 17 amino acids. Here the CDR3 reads CASSSGLPGLGLYEQYF. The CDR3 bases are TGTGCCAGCAGTTCCGGTCTTCCGGGACTGGGACTCTACGAGCAGTACTTC.

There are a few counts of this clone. The CDR3 region is CASSIASGTQETQYF. The CDR3 DNA follows: TGTGCCAGCAGTATTGCTAGCGGCACTCAAGAGACCCAGTACTTC. The rearrangement uses TRBV2 and TRBJ2-5; 7 positions agree with TRBD2. V lost 5 bases to trimming and J lost 2 bases; unmatched junction nucleotides: 8. The CDR3 has 15 amino acids. CDR1 and CDR2 from the germline V gene are SNHLY and FYNNEI. The full variable domain, rest sourced from reference TRBV2 and TRBJ2-5, is EPEVTQTPSHQVTQMGQEVILRCVPISNHLYFYWYRQILGQKVEFLVSFYNNEISEKSEIFDDQFSVERPDGSNFTLKIRSTKLEDSAMYFCASSIASGTQETQYFGPGTRLLVL.

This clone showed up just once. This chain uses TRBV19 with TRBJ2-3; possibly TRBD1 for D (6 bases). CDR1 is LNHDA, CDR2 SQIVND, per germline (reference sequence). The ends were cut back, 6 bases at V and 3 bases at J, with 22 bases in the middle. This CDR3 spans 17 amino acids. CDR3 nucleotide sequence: TGTGCCAGTAGAAACGAGGTGGCAGGGGCGTCGACAGATACGCAGTATTTT. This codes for CASRNEVAGASTDTQYF.

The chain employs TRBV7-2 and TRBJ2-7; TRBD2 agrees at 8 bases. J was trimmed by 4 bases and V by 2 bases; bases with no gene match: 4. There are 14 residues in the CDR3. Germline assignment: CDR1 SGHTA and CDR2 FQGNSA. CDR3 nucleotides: TGTGCCAGCAGCTTACACGGGGGGGCTTACGAGCAGTACTTC. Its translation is CASSLHGGAYEQYF.

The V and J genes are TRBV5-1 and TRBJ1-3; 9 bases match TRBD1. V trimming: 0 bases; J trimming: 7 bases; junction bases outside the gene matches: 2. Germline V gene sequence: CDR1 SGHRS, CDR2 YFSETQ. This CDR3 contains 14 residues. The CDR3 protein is CASSLGQGVNTIYF. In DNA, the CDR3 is TGCGCCAGCAGCTTGGGACAGGGGGTGAACACCATATATTTT.

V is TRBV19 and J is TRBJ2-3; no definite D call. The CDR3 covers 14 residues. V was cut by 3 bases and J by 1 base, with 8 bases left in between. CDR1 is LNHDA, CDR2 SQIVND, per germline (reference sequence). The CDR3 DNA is TGTGCCAGTAGTATCATAGTAGGCACAGATACGCAGTATTTT. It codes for CASSIIVGTDTQYF.

The CDR3 DNA reads as TGTGCCAGCAGCTACTCCAGCGGGATCGGCACTCCAGATACGCAGTATTTT. Amino acid sequence: CASSYSSGIGTPDTQYF. The chain couples TRBV5-4 to TRBJ2-3; TRBD2 matches 7 bases. J was trimmed by 4 bases and V by 3 bases; bases with no gene match: 14. CDR1 and CDR2 (germline): SGHNT, YYREEE (reference sequence). The length of the CDR3 is 17 residues.

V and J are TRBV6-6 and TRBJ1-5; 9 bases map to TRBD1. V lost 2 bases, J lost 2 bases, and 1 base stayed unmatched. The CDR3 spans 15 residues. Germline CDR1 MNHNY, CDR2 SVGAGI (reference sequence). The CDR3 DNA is TGTGCCAGCAGTTACACAGGGGGCGGCAATCAGCCCCAGCATTTT. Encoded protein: CASSYTGGGNQPQHF.

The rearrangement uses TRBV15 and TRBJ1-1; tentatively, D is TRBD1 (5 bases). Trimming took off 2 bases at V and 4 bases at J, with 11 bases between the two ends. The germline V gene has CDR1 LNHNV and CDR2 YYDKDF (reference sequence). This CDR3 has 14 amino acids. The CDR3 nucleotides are TGTGCCACCAGCAGATATACAGGCGGCACTGAAGCTTTCTTT. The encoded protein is CATSRYTGGTEAFF.

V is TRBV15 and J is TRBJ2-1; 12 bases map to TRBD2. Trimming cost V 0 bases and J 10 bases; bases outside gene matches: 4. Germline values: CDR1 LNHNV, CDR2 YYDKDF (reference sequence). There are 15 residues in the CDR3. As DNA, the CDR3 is TGTGCCACCAGCAGAGATCGACTAGCGGGGGCGGAGCAGTTCTTC. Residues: CATSRDRLAGAEQFF.

The CDR3 loop reads CSVPQQGAGGANVLTF. CDR3 nucleotide sequence: TGCAGCGTTCCTCAACAGGGGGCTGGTGGGGCCAACGTCCTGACTTTC. The chain joins TRBV29-1 to TRBJ2-6; 9 nucleotides match TRBD1. The V gene's germline CDR1 is SQVTM and CDR2 ANQGSEA. The trim removed 5 bases at V and 3 bases at J, leaving 8 bases unmatched. The CDR3 sequence is 16 residues long.

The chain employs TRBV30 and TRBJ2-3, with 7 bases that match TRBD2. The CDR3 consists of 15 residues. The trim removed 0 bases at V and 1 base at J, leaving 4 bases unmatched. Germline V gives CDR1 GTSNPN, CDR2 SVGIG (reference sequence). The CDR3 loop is CAWSVYGGGTDTQYF. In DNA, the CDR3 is TGTGCCTGGAGTGTATATGGGGGGGGCACAGATACGCAGTATTTT.